This TCR beta chain came from a study of a mutant IDH1 vaccine in newly diagnosed glioma. Overall study context: The study started vaccination 4-6 weeks after radiotherapy alone, or with temozolomide cycles. Of treated patients, around 62% were men and roughly 38% women, averaging around 42 years. V12 occurred at week 35 and V13 at week 47.

Assay: immunoSEQ multiplex PCR; the TCRdb copy retains only in-frame clones and omits some. Of about 56,000 clones in the sample, less than 90% were seen once. Time point meaning: week 47, end of study. Each dose of the vaccine consisted of 300 ug of mutant IDH1 20-mer peptide, with topical imiquimod. In weeks 1, 3, 5, 7, 11, 15, 19 and 23, patients were vaccinated. V was pared by 0 bases and J by 4 bases, with 9 bases between. Germline CDR1 MNHNY, CDR2 SVGAGI (reference sequence). The CDR3 sequence is 14 residues long. To note about this clone: The antigen is not known.

The source of this sequence is a woman in her forties or fifties with glioma. The rearrangement uses TRBV6-6 and TRBJ1-1; no definite D call. This sample comprised PBMCs, obtained from a glioma patient whose treatment included an IDH1 peptide vaccine. This chain's CDR3 is CASSYSGGTTEAFF. In DNA, the CDR3 is TGTGCCAGCAGTTACTCCGGCGGAACCACTGAAGCTTTCTTT.